A selection of T cell receptor beta chains follows, all from one sample in a study of human T cells and chemical hapten exposure. From the RACE reads, TCRdb called clonotypes with MiXCR, one entry per CDR3 protein. The repertoire includes over 300,000 distinct CDR3 sequences, 5.1% of them detected once, and just over 2.5% sits in the top ten. The source material was whole blood, sampled in connection with sensitization to the hapten diphenylcyclopropenone (DPC). Source of these receptors: a woman aged 45-60 years with alopecia areata. Some clones in this sample may be carry-over from other donors' samples. The conserved cysteine and the conserved F or W are not part of the CDR3 here. The D gene is left open where the match is weak. Clone sizes are given selectively: once, few, many, or a class where the clone is expanded.

V gene: TRBV24-1; D gene: NA; J gene: TRBJ2-2; clone size: many; CDR3 protein: ATSYGMELF
V gene: TRBV6-6; D gene: TRBD1; J gene: TRBJ2-3; clone size: few; CDR3 protein: ASGSDRGTDTQY
V gene: TRBV27; D gene: NA; J gene: TRBJ2-5; clone size: NA; CDR3 protein: ASSGRYSGKETQY
V gene: TRBV20-1; D gene: NA; J gene: TRBJ1-5; clone size: few; CDR3 protein: SAVGGGDQPQH
V gene: TRBV20-1; D gene: NA; J gene: TRBJ2-3; clone size: few; CDR3 protein: SAWDGTGDTQY
V gene: TRBV29-1; D gene: TRBD1; J gene: TRBJ2-3; clone size: many; CDR3 protein: SVERGQADTQY
V gene: TRBV20-1; D gene: NA; J gene: TRBJ2-7; clone size: NA; CDR3 protein: SALTGDYEQY
V gene: TRBV25-1; D gene: NA; J gene: TRBJ2-4; clone size: many; CDR3 protein: ASSEYGDIQY
V gene: TRBV29-1; D gene: NA; J gene: TRBJ1-2; clone size: many; CDR3 protein: SVVEWFGYT
V gene: TRBV6-1; D gene: NA; J gene: TRBJ1-5; clone size: NA; CDR3 protein: ASSELGRGSNQPQH
V gene: TRBV20-1; D gene: TRBD1; J gene: TRBJ1-1; clone size: few; CDR3 protein: SASRDRGTEAF
V gene: TRBV6-5; D gene: NA; J gene: TRBJ2-2; clone size: many; CDR3 protein: ASSPRRYTGELF
V gene: TRBV5-1; D gene: NA; J gene: TRBJ2-3; clone size: many; CDR3 protein: ASSFEGRDPDTQY
V gene: TRBV7-2; D gene: NA; J gene: TRBJ1-5; clone size: NA; CDR3 protein: ASSLQLGNNQPQH
V gene: TRBV29-1; D gene: TRBD1; J gene: TRBJ2-1; clone size: NA; CDR3 protein: SIRQGDNEQF
V gene: TRBV9; D gene: NA; J gene: TRBJ2-7; clone size: few; CDR3 protein: ASSVGPHRKRDSYEQY
V gene: TRBV4-3; D gene: NA; J gene: TRBJ1-5; clone size: many; CDR3 protein: ASSQDPQGNQPQH
V gene: TRBV28; D gene: NA; J gene: TRBJ1-5; clone size: many; CDR3 protein: ASTITAGGQPQH
V gene: TRBV7-2; D gene: NA; J gene: TRBJ2-5; clone size: many; CDR3 protein: ASSSELQETQY
V gene: TRBV5-1; D gene: TRBD2; J gene: TRBJ2-3; clone size: few; CDR3 protein: ASSLEGGRVADTQY
V gene: TRBV29-1; D gene: NA; J gene: TRBJ2-2; clone size: few; CDR3 protein: SVVIGNTGELF
V gene: TRBV3-1; D gene: NA; J gene: TRBJ2-6; clone size: few; CDR3 protein: ASSHTSQNSGANVLT
V gene: TRBV27; D gene: NA; J gene: TRBJ1-6; clone size: few; CDR3 protein: ASSLFWSSYNSPLH
V gene: TRBV28; D gene: NA; J gene: TRBJ2-3; clone size: few; CDR3 protein: ASSSRGRAEDTQY
V gene: TRBV9; D gene: NA; J gene: TRBJ2-1; clone size: NA; CDR3 protein: ASSVEVGGPYNEQF
V gene: TRBV2; D gene: NA; J gene: TRBJ1-6; clone size: few; CDR3 protein: ASSDEGFDYNSPLH
V gene: TRBV29-1; D gene: NA; J gene: TRBJ2-4; clone size: few; CDR3 protein: SAKDQNIQY
V gene: TRBV20-1; D gene: TRBD1; J gene: TRBJ2-5; clone size: many; CDR3 protein: SASIGGTETQY
V gene: TRBV3-1; D gene: TRBD1; J gene: TRBJ2-7; clone size: many; CDR3 protein: ASSLDRGHYEQY
V gene: TRBV12-3/TRBV12-4; D gene: NA; J gene: TRBJ2-5; clone size: many; CDR3 protein: ASTLWGGTQY
V gene: TRBV12-3/TRBV12-4; D gene: NA; J gene: TRBJ2-7; clone size: many; CDR3 protein: ASSLNSAYEQY
V gene: TRBV12-3/TRBV12-4; D gene: NA; J gene: TRBJ2-1; clone size: NA; CDR3 protein: ASSSWLQF
V gene: TRBV27; D gene: NA; J gene: TRBJ1-1; clone size: few; CDR3 protein: ASSLNRAHTEAF
V gene: TRBV7-9; D gene: TRBD1; J gene: TRBJ2-5; clone size: few; CDR3 protein: ASSPPTGLRGQETQY
V gene: TRBV11-2; D gene: NA; J gene: TRBJ1-5; clone size: many; CDR3 protein: ASSLGVVNSNQPQH
V gene: TRBV27; D gene: NA; J gene: TRBJ1-6; clone size: few; CDR3 protein: ASSPPAFSYNSPLH
V gene: TRBV2; D gene: TRBD1; J gene: TRBJ1-1; clone size: NA; CDR3 protein: ASNMDRGNTEAF
V gene: TRBV11-2; D gene: NA; J gene: TRBJ1-4; clone size: many; CDR3 protein: ASSLQGSTNEKLF
V gene: TRBV5-6; D gene: NA; J gene: TRBJ1-3; clone size: few; CDR3 protein: ASSWTAGNTIY
V gene: TRBV12-3/TRBV12-4; D gene: NA; J gene: TRBJ2-5; clone size: NA; CDR3 protein: ASSARQSVETQY
V gene: TRBV29-1; D gene: NA; J gene: TRBJ1-1; clone size: few; CDR3 protein: SVGAAIPNTEAF
V gene: TRBV11-1; D gene: NA; J gene: TRBJ1-6; clone size: few; CDR3 protein: ASSFVRLNSPLH
V gene: TRBV7-9; D gene: NA; J gene: TRBJ2-3; clone size: many; CDR3 protein: ASSLGQGYTDTQY
V gene: TRBV10-3; D gene: TRBD1; J gene: TRBJ2-1; clone size: many; CDR3 protein: AISGGQDSYNEQF
V gene: TRBV10-3; D gene: NA; J gene: TRBJ1-1; clone size: NA; CDR3 protein: AISVNDSPNTEAF